This is a list of T cell receptor beta chains from one sample in a study of CD8 T cells in ankylosing spondylitis. TCRdb fed the 5' RACE reads into MiXCR, producing one record per CDR3 protein. The top ten hold around 6.8% of the sample, which has approximately 550,000 distinct CDR3 sequences, approximately 12% seen once. The specimen sequenced was blood, either unsorted or a sorted T cell fraction (not recorded which). These receptors all come from a male donor with ankylosing spondylitis. CDR3s include the opening cysteine and the closing phenylalanine or tryptophan. D genes are given only for firm matches. The size entry is marked missing in some rows and otherwise reads once, few, many or a size class.

D	V	J	size	DNA	CDR3
.	TRBV11-3	TRBJ2-1	once	TGTGCCAGCAGCTCAATCGGGACTCCTTACAGTGAGCAGTTCTTC	CASSSIGTPYSEQFF
.	TRBV20-1	TRBJ2-1	.	TGCAGTGCTAGAGATTTAAGTGAGCAGTTCTTC	CSARDLSEQFF
.	TRBV5-1	TRBJ2-3	many	TGCGCCAGCAGCTTGGGGGACTGGGCGCGGGATACGCAGTATTTT	CASSLGDWARDTQYF
TRBD2	TRBV20-1	TRBJ2-7	.	TGCAGTGCTGGTCCTCTAACTAGCGGGAGGCTCCACGAGCAGTACTTC	CSAGPLTSGRLHEQYF
TRBD2	TRBV12-3/TRBV12-4	TRBJ2-2	many	TGTGCCATCCCAACTAGCGGACCTAACGCCGGGGAGCTGTTTTTT	CAIPTSGPNAGELFF
TRBD1	TRBV10-3	TRBJ1-5	.	TGTGCCATCAGCGGACAGGGGGATAATCAGCCCCAGCATTTT	CAISGQGDNQPQHF
.	TRBV5-1	TRBJ1-4	.	TGCGCCAGCAGGTTCGGTGCAACTAATGAAAAACTGTTTTTT	CASRFGATNEKLFF
TRBD1	TRBV3-1	TRBJ1-1	many	TGTGCCAGCAGCCAAGAATGGACAGGGGGCCCTGAAGCTTTCTTT	CASSQEWTGGPEAFF
TRBD2	TRBV12-3/TRBV12-4	TRBJ2-3	many	TGTGCCAGCAGTTCCAGCGGGGTTAGCACAGATACGCAGTATTTT	CASSSSGVSTDTQYF
TRBD1	TRBV6-2/TRBV6-3	TRBJ1-1	.	TGTGCCAGCAGTTACCCTACTAGGGACAGGGGACAGAACACTGAAGCTTTCTTT	CASSYPTRDRGQNTEAFF
TRBD1	TRBV5-1	TRBJ1-2	few	TGCGCCAGCAGCCACGGACAGGGGCTAGGCTATGGCTACACCTTC	CASSHGQGLGYGYTF
TRBD2	TRBV3-1	TRBJ2-7	few	TGTGCCAGCCGACTAGCGGGAGGGCCTTCCTACGAGCAGTACTTC	CASRLAGGPSYEQYF
.	TRBV7-2	TRBJ2-2	.	TGTGCCAGCAGCTTAGCGGGGGCGGACGGGGAGCTGTTTTTT	CASSLAGADGELFF
.	TRBV20-1	TRBJ1-5	.	TGCAGTGCTAGGACCGCCTTCAGGGTTGGGAGCAATCAGCCCCAGCATTTT	CSARTAFRVGSNQPQHF
.	TRBV7-2	TRBJ2-3	.	TGTGCCAGCAGCTTATTACAACCACCAAGGGCGCAGTATTTT	CASSLLQPPRAQYF
TRBD1	TRBV14	TRBJ1-2	few	TGTGCCAGCAGCAAGACCGGGACAGGGCCCTATGGCTACACCTTC	CASSKTGTGPYGYTF